What follows are 20 T cell receptor beta chains derived from one specimen sequenced in a study of shared clonotypes between healthy human individuals. Measured with immunoSEQ multiplex PCR; TCRdb has only the in-frame clones, and not every one. This table holds 1,500,000 or so clones, around 98.5% found once. Source material: naive CD4+ T cells sorted from blood. Subset indicated: CD45RA+ positively selected. These receptors originate from a man younger than 40 in good health.

The chain links TRBV2 to TRBJ2-1; D unresolved. Between the trimmed V and J ends, which lost 7 bases and 0 bases, there was a span of 19 bases. Germline V gives CDR1 SNHLY, CDR2 FYNNEI. The CDR3 spans 17 residues. CDR3 sequence: CASKARGGPSSYNEQFF. In DNA form, the CDR3 reads TGTGCCAGCAAGGCGAGAGGCGGCCCCAGCTCCTACAATGAGCAGTTCTTC.

V is TRBV27 and J is TRBJ2-7, with a tentative D call TRBD1 (5 bases). CDR1 is MNHEY and CDR2 is SMNVEV in the germline V gene (reference sequence). The CDR3 spans 16 residues. Trimming shortened V by 5 bases and J by 4 bases, and 21 bases separated the two germline ends. The CDR3 coding sequence is TGTGCCAGCAGTCCCATCCCCCGGCAGGGTACGTACGAGCAGTACTTC. It translates to CASSPIPRQGTYEQYF.

The genes are TRBV6-6 and TRBJ1-2, with 7 nucleotides matching TRBD1. V was clipped by 9 bases and J by 4 bases; unmatched bases: 8. Germline V gene data show CDR1 as MNHNY and CDR2 as SVGAGI (reference sequence). The CDR3 has 13 residues. The DNA for the CDR3 is TGTGCCAGTCAAGACAGGGAGGGCTATGGCTACACCTTC. Encoded protein: CASQDREGYGYTF.

The gene calls are TRBV28 and TRBJ1-2; D unclear. The V end lost 8 bases, the J end lost 0 bases, and 10 bases lay between the germline ends. The CDR3 consists of 13 residues. CDR1 is MDHEN and CDR2 is SYDVKM in the germline V gene. Written as DNA, the CDR3 is TGTGCCAGCCAGTCTCCCCCTAACTATGGCTACACCTTC. Translated, it gives CASQSPPNYGYTF.

V gene TRBV6-4 combines with J gene TRBJ2-1; D is ambiguous. Trimming pared 8 bases from V and 0 bases from J, leaving 11 bases between. This CDR3 has 14 amino acids. Per the germline V gene, CDR1 is MRHNA and CDR2 is SNTAGT. The CDR3 region is CASRLESSYNEQFF. CDR3 DNA: TGTGCCAGCCGGCTAGAAAGCTCCTACAATGAGCAGTTCTTC.

The chain uses TRBV30 and TRBJ2-3, with 7 bases that match TRBD2. There are 14 residues in the CDR3. After removal of 4 bases from V and 2 bases from J, the junction contained 6 bases not matched to a gene. Germline-derived CDR1 and CDR2 are GTSNPN and SVGIG (reference sequence). In DNA, the CDR3 is TGTGCCTGGAAAGGCGGGAGTCCCACAGATACGCAGTATTTT. This gives the protein CAWKGGSPTDTQYF.

This clone was found once. V usage is TRBV7-9 and J usage is TRBJ2-1; D remains unclear. This CDR3 is built from 14 residues. Germline CDR1 reads SEHNR; CDR2 reads FQNEAQ (reference sequence). V was cut by 7 bases and J by 10 bases, with 20 bases left in between. Written as DNA, the CDR3 is TGTGCCAGCATCTCTTCCGGAGCACTGGGGGAGCAGTTCTTC. Protein product: CASISSGALGEQFF.

With regard to this clone: Other DNA sequences within the sample encode an identical CDR3. The chain carries TRBV19 and TRBJ2-1; 13 bases line up with TRBD2. V lost 6 bases, J lost 5 bases, and 7 bases stayed unmatched. From germline, CDR1 is LNHDA and CDR2 SQIVND (reference sequence). This CDR3 is built from 16 residues. The CDR3 loop is CASSRTSGRVDNEQFF. The CDR3 nucleotides read TGTGCCAGTAGCCGGACTAGCGGGAGAGTTGACAATGAGCAGTTCTTC.

The chain couples TRBV5-4 to TRBJ2-1; 9 nucleotides align to TRBD1. In germline, CDR1 is SGHNT, CDR2 YYREEE (reference sequence). V shed 4 bases, J shed 0 bases, and the junction held 14 bases outside the gene matches. The CDR3 runs to 19 residues. Here the CDR3 DNA reads TGTGCCAGCAGCCCGGGACAGGGAAGGTCTGAAGCCTCCTACAATGAGCAGTTCTTC. Amino acid sequence: CASSPGQGRSEASYNEQFF.

The chain uses TRBV14 and TRBJ1-2; D is undetermined. Between the trimmed V and J ends, which lost 1 base and 0 bases, there was a span of 9 bases. CDR1 and CDR2 (germline): SGHDN, FVKESK. This CDR3 has 15 amino acids. CDR3 bases: TGTGCCAGCAGCCAAGCCCTTATAGCTAACTATGGCTACACCTTC. Translating it yields CASSQALIANYGYTF.

This clone was counted once. The chain combines TRBV7-8 with TRBJ2-7; D is perhaps TRBD2 (6 bases). The germline CDR1 and CDR2 sequences are SGHVS and FQNEAQ. The V gene lost 0 bases and the J gene lost 1 base, with 13 bases spanning the gap. The CDR3 has 16 amino acids. In nucleotides, the CDR3 is TGTGCCAGCAGCTTAGCGCGGGGAGGACTTTCCTACGAGCAGTACTTC. Amino acid sequence: CASSLARGGLSYEQYF.

The CDR3 DNA reads as TGTGCCAGCAGCGCGATGGAGGGTTACGAGCAGTACTTC. Translation: CASSAMEGYEQYF. The chain is built from TRBV9 and TRBJ2-7; tentative D call: TRBD2 (6 bases). Germline V gene sequence: CDR1 SGDLS, CDR2 YYNGEE. The CDR3 is 13 amino acids. V was trimmed by 3 bases and J by 4 bases, leaving 11 bases between them.

The chain links TRBV9 to TRBJ1-3; no definite D call. This CDR3 has 15 amino acids. The germline CDR1 and CDR2 sequences are SGDLS and YYNGEE. Trimming took off 5 bases at V and 0 bases at J, with 12 bases between the two ends. This CDR3 reads CASSREGGSGNTIYF. The DNA of the CDR3 is TGTGCCAGCAGTCGGGAGGGAGGCTCTGGAAACACCATATATTTT.

The J gene is TRBJ2-1, the V gene TRBV9; 8 bases align to TRBD2. The CDR3 totals 18 residues. Losses at the gene ends were 0 bases for V and 5 bases for J; bases not matched to a gene: 13. Germline CDR1 is SGDLS and CDR2 is YYNGEE. The CDR3 reads CASSVGSMGPGGHNEQFF. In DNA, the CDR3 is TGTGCCAGCAGCGTAGGGTCCATGGGTCCGGGGGGGCACAATGAGCAGTTCTTC.

This clone showed up just a few times. Other nucleotide sequences in the sample specify the same CDR3. The chain employs TRBV28 and TRBJ1-5; D unclear. The CDR3 has 13 residues. Germline loops: CDR1 MDHEN, CDR2 SYDVKM. V lost 2 bases, J lost 4 bases, and 6 bases lay in between. In nucleotides, the CDR3 is TGTGCCAGCAGTTTACTGGGGAATCAGCCCCAGCATTTT. It specifies CASSLLGNQPQHF.

V and J are TRBV2 and TRBJ2-1, with D tentatively TRBD2 (8 bases). CDR3 size: 16 residues. From germline, CDR1 is SNHLY and CDR2 FYNNEI. V was trimmed by 2 bases and J by 5 bases, leaving 16 bases between them. The CDR3 sequence is CASSERGREVDNEQFF. The CDR3 DNA is TGTGCCAGCAGTGAAAGGGGGCGGGAGGTGGACAATGAGCAGTTCTTC. Combining the CDR3 with reference TRBV2 and TRBJ2-1 gives the whole variable domain EPEVTQTPSHQVTQMGQEVILRCVPISNHLYFYWYRQILGQKVEFLVSFYNNEISEKSEIFDDQFSVERPDGSNFTLKIRSTKLEDSAMYFCASSERGREVDNEQFFGPGTRLTVL.

The chain is built from TRBV10-3 and TRBJ2-7; 7 nucleotides line up with TRBD1. Looked up from germline, CDR1 is ENHRY and CDR2 is SYGVKD. There are 15 residues in the CDR3. The V and J ends lost 1 base and 4 bases, in that order; junction bases with no gene match: 7. This CDR3 reads CAISEFRTGFYEQYF. CDR3 in DNA: TGTGCCATCAGTGAGTTCCGGACAGGCTTTTACGAGCAGTACTTC.

J is TRBJ1-2 and V is TRBV29-1, with D uncertain. CDR1 is SQVTM and CDR2 is ANQGSEA in the germline V gene. The CDR3 covers 13 residues. The ends were cut back, 4 bases at V and 2 bases at J, with 11 bases in the middle. CDR3: CSVVGRSNYGYTF. DNA of the CDR3: TGCAGCGTTGTGGGGAGATCCAACTATGGCTACACCTTC.

The CDR3 sequence is CASSNRADYEQYF. The CDR3 DNA reads TGCGCCAGCAGCAACCGGGCCGACTACGAGCAGTACTTC. The chain combines TRBV5-1 with TRBJ2-7; D not resolved. This CDR3 is 13 amino acids long. The germline gives CDR1 SGHRS, CDR2 YFSETQ. Trimming shortened V by 4 bases and J by 3 bases, and 11 bases separated the two germline ends. The variable domain in full, completed from reference TRBV5-1 and TRBJ2-7, reads KAGVTQTPRYLIKTRGQQVTLSCSPISGHRSVSWYQQTPGQGLQFLFEYFSETQRNKGNFPGRFSGRQFSNSRSEMNVSTLELGDSALYLCASSNRADYEQYFGPGTRLTVT.

The chain joins TRBV5-4 to TRBJ1-4; weak D call: TRBD1 (6 bases). The CDR3 contains 15 residues. The germline V and J ends were trimmed by 0 bases and 7 bases, with 13 bases remaining between them. CDR1 and CDR2 from the germline V gene are SGHNT and YYREEE (reference sequence). The CDR3 spells CASSLGGGTVEKLFF. In nucleotides, the CDR3 is TGTGCCAGCAGCTTGGGAGGGGGTACGGTTGAAAAACTGTTTTTT.